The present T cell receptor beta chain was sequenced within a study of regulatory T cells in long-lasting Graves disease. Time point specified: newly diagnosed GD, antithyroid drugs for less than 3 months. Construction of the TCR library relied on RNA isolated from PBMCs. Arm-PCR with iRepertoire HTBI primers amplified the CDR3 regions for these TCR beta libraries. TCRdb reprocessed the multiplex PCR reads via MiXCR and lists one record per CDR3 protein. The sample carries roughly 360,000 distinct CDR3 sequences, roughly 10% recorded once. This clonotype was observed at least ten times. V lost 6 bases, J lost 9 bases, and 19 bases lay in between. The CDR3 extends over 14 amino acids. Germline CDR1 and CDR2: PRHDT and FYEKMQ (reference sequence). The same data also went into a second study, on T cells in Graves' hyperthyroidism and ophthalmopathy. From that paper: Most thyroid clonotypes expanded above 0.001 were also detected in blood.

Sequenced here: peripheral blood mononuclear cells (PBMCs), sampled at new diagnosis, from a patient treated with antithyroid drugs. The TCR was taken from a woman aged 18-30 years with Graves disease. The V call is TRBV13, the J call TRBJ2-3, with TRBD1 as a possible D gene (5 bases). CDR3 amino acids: CASSYRAQGVTQYF. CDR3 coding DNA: TGTGCCAGCAGTTACCGGGCCCAGGGTGTAACGCAGTATTTT.